This TCR beta chain was recorded in a study of blood T cell repertoires in COVID-19. Overall study context: Acute and convalescent COVID-19 samples came from the United States, Italy and Spain. PBMCs, B-cell-depleted T cells, or T cells provided the cDNA or gDNA that made up the material.

In the authors' workflow: Amplifying reference gene primers gave estimates of nucleated cell counts. Sequencing used immunoSEQ multiplex PCR; TCRdb keeps in-frame clones, though not all of them. Clonal size and the V and J genes are those of that table, whereas D and trimming came from the DNA. This table has approximately 50,000 clones, more than 75% appearing once. Germline V lookup: CDR1 LGHDT, CDR2 YNNKEL (reference sequence). Deletions cut 4 bases from V and 4 bases from J, with 8 bases between. CDR3 length: 12 residues. The sample was peripheral blood. The receptor's source is a human donor in a cohort sampled during active COVID-19. V is TRBV3-1 (or the pseudogene TRBV3-2) and J is TRBJ2-7; D gene unclear. The CDR3 DNA follows: TGTGCCAGCAGCCGTATAGAGTACGAGCAGTACTTC. This encodes CASSRIEYEQYF.